A single sample gave rise to the 9 T cell receptor beta chains below, sequenced in a study of vaccination effects on CD4 cells after COVID-19. The antigens of these receptors remain unknown. Culture lasted around eleven days before CD4+ T cell isolation. Participants were vaccinated with two doses of either the BNT162b2 or mRNA-1273 vaccine. Profiling relied on immunoSEQ multiplex PCR, and the TCRdb table lists in-frame clones only, not all of them. Of fewer than 85,000 clones listed, 70% to 85% are singletons. Sequencing used CD4+ T cells from PBMCs cultured without peptide, obtained after COVID-19 vaccination. The source of these receptors is a human donor who received a COVID-19 vaccine.

The J gene is TRBJ1-5, the V gene TRBV6-1; TRBD1 agrees at 7 bases. This CDR3 is 15 amino acids long. Germline lookup yields CDR1 MNHNS and CDR2 SASEGT. J gave up 0 bases and V 3 bases, and 2 bases lay outside the gene matches. The CDR3 spells CASSEGQNSNQPQHF. The CDR3 coding sequence is TGTGCCAGCAGTGAGGGACAGAATAGCAATCAGCCCCAGCATTTT.

V is TRBV9 and J is TRBJ1-3; D is unresolved. Germline V lookup: CDR1 SGDLS, CDR2 YYNGEE. The CDR3 is 13 residues long. With 4 bases removed from V and 8 bases from J, the gap between germline ends came to 13 bases. The CDR3 is CASSLTGSDTIYF. The CDR3 coding sequence is TGTGCCAGCAGCCTCACGGGGTCGGACACCATATATTTT.

J is TRBJ2-7 and V is TRBV7-2; weak D call: TRBD1 (5 bases). The V end lost 0 bases, the J end lost 4 bases, and 7 bases lay between the germline ends. The CDR3 covers 13 residues. Germline V gene lookup returns CDR1 SGHTA and CDR2 FQGNSA. The CDR3 sequence is CASSLAGRYEQYV. Here the CDR3 DNA reads TGTGCCAGCAGCTTAGCGGGGCGGTACGAGCAGTACGTC.

The chain has TRBV5-1 and TRBJ1-3; perhaps TRBD1 as D (6 bases). V shed 4 bases and J shed 7 bases, with 24 bases lying between them. Germline V gene lookup returns CDR1 SGHRS and CDR2 YFSETQ. The CDR3 extends over 17 amino acids. For the CDR3, the DNA is TGCGCCAGCAGCCAATCCGGGACAATCCCGATTGGGAACACCATATATTTT. It translates to CASSQSGTIPIGNTIYF.

The V and J genes are TRBV7-2 and TRBJ1-4; 7 bases agree with TRBD1. Germline lookup yields CDR1 SGHTA and CDR2 FQGNSA. The J segment lost 4 bases and the V segment lost 4 bases, leaving 3 bases of the junction unmatched. This CDR3 contains 14 residues. The CDR3 protein is CASSSRDSNEKLFF. In DNA, the CDR3 is TGTGCCAGCAGCTCCCGGGACAGTAATGAAAAACTGTTTTTT.

The V gene is TRBV11-3, the J gene TRBJ1-4; 8 bases line up with TRBD1. This CDR3 has 15 amino acids. Losses at the gene ends were 4 bases for V and 3 bases for J; bases not matched to a gene: 4. Germline V gene sequence: CDR1 SGHNT, CDR2 YENEEA. The CDR3 protein is CASSSAGQANEKLFF. The CDR3 nucleotides read TGTGCCAGCAGCTCAGCGGGACAGGCTAATGAAAAACTGTTTTTT.

The chain carries TRBV5-1 and TRBJ1-3; D unresolved. The CDR3 loop spans 15 amino acids. Germline CDR1 is SGHRS and CDR2 is YFSETQ. The V gene lost 0 bases and the J gene lost 3 bases, with 10 bases spanning the gap. In DNA form, the CDR3 reads TGCGCCAGCAGCTTGGCCGGAGGGTATGGAAACACCATATATTTT. Its protein product is CASSLAGGYGNTIYF.

The rearrangement links TRBV10-2 to TRBJ2-2; D may match TRBD1 or TRBD2 (6 bases each). CDR1 is WSHSY, CDR2 SAAADI, per germline. V lost 6 bases to trimming and J lost 4 bases, with 15 bases between them. The CDR3 extends over 15 amino acids. The CDR3 bases are TGCGCCAGCAGGCTAGGGGGGCCTAGCACCGGGGAGCTGTTTTTT. Its translation: CASRLGGPSTGELFF.

This sequence joins TRBV5-1 and TRBJ2-3, with 8 bases lining up with TRBD1. CDR3 size: 14 residues. With 2 bases clipped from V and 4 bases from J, the junction kept 3 bases outside the gene matches. Germline CDR1 is SGHRS and CDR2 is YFSETQ. The CDR3 region is CASSLLQGADTQYF. Written as DNA, the CDR3 is TGCGCCAGCAGCTTACTACAGGGGGCAGATACGCAGTATTTT.